The sequence of this T cell receptor beta chain was determined in a study of blood T cell repertoires in COVID-19. On the study more broadly: From T cells, B-cell-depleted T cells, or PBMCs came the material, which was cDNA or gDNA.

The method was immunoSEQ multiplex PCR; TCRdb's version includes in-frame clones alone and lacks a portion of them. The data hold around 64,000 clones, with roughly two thirds observed a single time. Across about two dozen US areas, participants ranged in age from roughly 18 to 95 years. Cohorts were assigned according to the clinical history that participants reported. The clonotype originates from a woman aged 55 to 70 who had been exposed to COVID-19. Material: PBMCs or T cells enriched from blood (not recorded which).

The CDR3 bases are TGTGCCAGCAGTGATCTTGGACAGGGTAAAGAGACCCAGTACTTC. This codes for CASSDLGQGKETQYF. The gene calls are TRBV28 and TRBJ2-5, with 8 bases identical to TRBD1. Germline CDR1 MDHEN, CDR2 SYDVKM. V dropped 5 bases and J dropped 3; count of bases not matched to a gene: 8. The CDR3 runs to 15 residues.